This TCR beta chain is drawn from a study of blood T cells in healthy people across ages. Overall study findings and caveats: Greater diversity and more naive CD4+ cells were seen in long-lived donors than in aged donors. Diversity was estimated from one million T cells, and these estimates were considered underestimates.

Combining a sample-barcoded 5' primer with a J-beta primer mix, a second PCR ran for about 7 to 11 cycles. Each cDNA molecule was tagged by a template-switch adaptor with 12 random nucleotides. Paired-end reads containing CDR3 totaled no fewer than 3 million for each sample. TCRdb re-analysed the 5' RACE reads in MiXCR, keeping a single row per CDR3 protein. There are some 1,000,000 distinct CDR3 sequences in the sample; about 25% occur only once, and 0.65% to 0.95% lies in the top ten. Notes on this clonotype: The antigen is undetermined.

The CDR3 spans 14 residues. The J segment lost 4 bases and the V segment lost 3 bases, leaving 8 bases of the junction unmatched. Looked up from germline, CDR1 is SQVTM and CDR2 is ANQGSEA. These same data were also listed under a study on T cells of mothers and their children.

The rearrangement links TRBV29-1 to TRBJ2-7; 8 nucleotides match TRBD1. Input material: blood. This TCR was recovered from a girl aged 2 to 9 in good health. For the CDR3, the DNA is TGCAGCGTTGAGGCCGGGACAGGTGGTTACGAGCAGTACTTC. Translation: CSVEAGTGGYEQYF.